The 9 T cell receptor beta chains presented below share a single source sample, sequenced in a study of Ad26.COV2.S vaccination and SARS-CoV-2 variants. Regarding treatment: some 20 received Ad26.COV2.S at low or high dose, single or two shots; about 5 received placebo; per-sample allocation not given. Each sample was drawn 63 days after the first injection (of vaccine or placebo). TCRdb's copy holds only in-frame clones and misses some; the assay was immunoSEQ multiplex PCR. The sample comprises 350,000 to 500,000 clones, 89% of which are singletons, and 2.5% rests with the top ten. The source was peripheral blood, collected in a trial of Ad26.COV2.S vaccine versus placebo. The receptors here all came from a person aged 18-60 years who received the Ad26.COV2.S COVID-19 vaccine or a placebo.

The chain couples TRBV21-1 to TRBJ2-5. TRBV21-1 is a listed pseudogene. The CDR3 has 14 amino acids. The CDR3 reads CASSKAGYQETQYF. The DNA for the CDR3 is TGTGCCAGCAGCAAAGCGGGATACCAAGAGACCCAGTACTTC.

The chain combines TRBV5-1 with TRBJ1-5; 8 bases are a match to TRBD1. Germline CDR1 reads SGHRS; CDR2 reads YFSETQ. This CDR3 region has 13 residues. Trimming took 5 bases from V and 7 from J; bases not matched to a gene: 5. CDR3 in amino acids: CASSQQGEQPQHF. CDR3 nucleotide sequence: TGCGCCAGCAGTCAACAGGGGGAACAGCCCCAGCATTTT. The full variable domain, rest sourced from reference TRBV5-1 and TRBJ1-5, is KAGVTQTPRYLIKTRGQQVTLSCSPISGHRSVSWYQQTPGQGLQFLFEYFSETQRNKGNFPGRFSGRQFSNSRSEMNVSTLELGDSALYLCASSQQGEQPQHFGDGTRLSIL.

This clone was recorded once. The V and J genes are TRBV19 and TRBJ2-7, with D perhaps TRBD2 (5 bases). Trimming shortened V by 3 bases and J by 0 bases, and 9 bases separated the two germline ends. CDR1 LNHDA and CDR2 SQIVND come from the germline V gene (reference sequence). The CDR3 is made up of 14 amino acids. The CDR3 DNA sequence: TGTGCCAGTAGTATGGACGGGGACTCCTACGAGCAGTACTTC. Protein sequence: CASSMDGDSYEQYF.

The V call is TRBV7-2, the J call TRBJ2-2; D uncertain. CDR3 length: 15 amino acids. Germline V lookup: CDR1 SGHTA, CDR2 FQGNSA. With 2 bases removed from V and 0 bases from J, the gap between germline ends came to 7 bases. The CDR3 spells CASSLRAANTGELFF. The DNA for the CDR3 is TGTGCCAGCAGCTTACGTGCGGCGAACACCGGGGAGCTGTTTTTT.

This clone was recorded a few times. The chain employs TRBV25-1 and TRBJ1-3, with D unresolved. The V and J ends lost 2 bases and 4 bases respectively, with 15 bases between them. The germline gives CDR1 MGHDK, CDR2 SYGVNS. The CDR3 consists of 16 residues. Written as DNA, the CDR3 is TGTGCCAGCAGTGAACCCCCCGGGAGGGCCGGAAACACCATATATTTT. As protein: CASSEPPGRAGNTIYF.

The gene calls are TRBV28 and TRBJ2-2, with 7 bases lining up with TRBD2. The CDR3 contains 16 residues. The trim removed 1 base at V and 1 base at J, leaving 3 bases unmatched. The germline CDR1 and CDR2 sequences are MDHEN and SYDVKM. The CDR3 loop is CASSLLGEGNTGELFF. The CDR3 DNA follows: TGTGCCAGCAGTTTATTGGGGGAGGGGAACACCGGGGAGCTGTTTTTT.

The chain couples TRBV13 to TRBJ2-1; 8 positions agree with TRBD2. The V gene's germline CDR1 is PRHDT and CDR2 FYEKMQ (reference sequence). CDR3 length: 16 amino acids. Trimming took 5 bases from V and 4 from J; bases not matched to a gene: 10. The DNA of the CDR3 is TGTGCCAGCAGCGATGAGGGAGTAGCGGGATACAATGAGCAGTTCTTC. Its protein is CASSDEGVAGYNEQFF.

This clone has only one observation. The V gene is TRBV2, the J gene TRBJ1-2; possibly TRBD1 for D (6 bases). CDR1 and CDR2 (germline): SNHLY, FYNNEI. Trimming cost V 2 bases and J 3 bases, with 13 bases left between them. The length of the CDR3 is 15 residues. This CDR3 reads CASSEWGQGYYGYTF. Here the CDR3 DNA reads TGTGCCAGCAGTGAATGGGGCCAGGGGTACTATGGCTACACCTTC.

V and J are TRBV7-2 and TRBJ2-2, with 10 positions matching TRBD2. Per the germline V gene, CDR1 is SGHTA and CDR2 is FQGNSA. This CDR3 spans 15 amino acids. The V and J ends lost 6 bases and 4 bases, in that order; junction bases with no gene match: 5. The CDR3 region has the DNA TGTGCCAGCAGAGCGGGGGGGCCCGTCACCGGGGAGCTGTTTTTT. Protein: CASRAGGPVTGELFF.